Listed here are 21 T cell receptor beta chains from one sample, sequenced in a study of Graves' ophthalmopathy and Graves' hyperthyroidism. Investigators amplified TCR beta CDR3 regions from RNA transcripts. A first-round RT-PCR used HTBI primers, followed by a second-round multiplex PCR. MiXCR, run by TCRdb on the multiplex PCR reads, gives a single entry per CDR3 protein. This table has 300,000 to 400,000 distinct CDR3 sequences, about a sixth appearing once. Sequencing used peripheral blood. These receptors were taken from an adult man with Graves' ophthalmopathy.

Details on this clonotype: It may be a read error: a sequence one base away is much more abundant. The V gene is TRBV14, the J gene TRBJ2-7, with TRBD1 identical over 8 bases. Germline V gene data show CDR1 as SGHDN and CDR2 as FVKESK. The CDR3 has 13 amino acids. The CDR3 here is CTSSQGAGYEQYF. The CDR3 DNA is TGTACCAGCAGCCAGGGGGCCGGGTACGAGCAGTACTTC.

This chain joins TRBV6-1 and TRBJ1-2; D remains unclear. This CDR3 has 9 amino acids. V shed 11 bases and J shed 8 bases, with 9 bases lying between them. CDR1 is MNHNS and CDR2 is SASEGT in the germline V gene. The CDR3: CAHLLGYTF. CDR3 DNA: TGTGCCCACCTTTTGGGCTACACCTTC.

This clonotype was seen ten or more times. The chain links TRBV5-1 to TRBJ2-7; a possible D gene is TRBD2 (5 bases). Per the germline V gene, CDR1 is SGHRS and CDR2 is YFSETQ. The V gene lost 4 bases and the J gene lost 4 bases, with 18 bases spanning the gap. This CDR3 contains 15 residues. CDR3 protein: CASSPVFMGVYEQYF. The CDR3 bases are TGCGCCAGCAGCCCCGTCTTTATGGGAGTATACGAGCAGTACTTC.

This clonotype was seen at least ten times. This sequence joins TRBV5-5 and TRBJ2-7; 8 bases match TRBD1. V lost 4 bases to trimming and J lost 3 bases; unmatched junction nucleotides: 9. Germline V gene lookup returns CDR1 SGHKS and CDR2 YYEKEE (reference sequence). The CDR3 has 15 residues. In DNA form, the CDR3 reads TGTGCCAGCAGCGCAACCGGGACAGGCCTCTACGAGCAGTACTTC. It translates to CASSATGTGLYEQYF.

This clonotype has a handful of counts. The chain has TRBV11-2 and TRBJ2-7; 8 positions match TRBD1. Trimming at V came to 8 bases and at J to 4 bases, leaving 7 bases not matched to a gene. The germline CDR1 and CDR2 sequences are SGHAT and FQNNGV. This CDR3 is 13 amino acids long. The CDR3 bases are TGTGCCAGCGGCCCAGGGGGCGAGTACGAGCAGTACTTC. Its translation is CASGPGGEYEQYF.

This clonotype showed up many times. V gene TRBV30 combines with J gene TRBJ1-1, with D tentatively TRBD1 (5 bases). Germline V CDR1 and CDR2: GTSNPN, SVGIG (reference sequence). Trimming took off 8 bases at V and 5 bases at J, with 18 bases between the two ends. This CDR3 has 13 amino acids. CDR3: CAGSGVLGTEAFF. The CDR3 nucleotides read TGTGCCGGATCGGGGGTCCTCGGGACTGAAGCTTTCTTT. The full variable domain, its missing parts supplied by reference TRBV30 and TRBJ1-1, is SQTIHQWPATLVQPVGSPLSLECTVEGTSNPNLYWYRQAAGRGLQLLFYSVGIGQISSEVPQNLSASRPQDRQFILSSKKLLLSDSGFYLCAGSGVLGTEAFFGQGTRLTVV.

Note on this clonotype: A much larger clone differs from this one at a single base, so this may be a read error. This rearrangement joins TRBV12-3 or TRBV12-4 to TRBJ2-5; TRBD1 might be the D (5 bases). The CDR3 runs to 13 residues. The CDR3 DNA reads TGTGCCAGCAGTGGACATAGCCAAGAGACCCTGTACTTC. Protein sequence: CASSGHSQETLYF.

This clonotype was seen ten or more times. The J gene is TRBJ2-7, the V gene TRBV28; D is unclear. The CDR3 contains 12 residues. In germline, CDR1 is MDHEN, CDR2 SYDVKM. V gave up 6 bases and J gave up 1 base, with 7 bases separating them. The CDR3 DNA reads TGTGCCAGCAGGGAGTCTTCCTACGAGCAGTACTTC. Its translation is CASRESSYEQYF.

This clonotype was observed many times. The CDR3 sequence: CASSPSGTQHGYTF. CDR3 bases: TGTGCCAGCAGTCCGTCCGGGACCCAACATGGCTACACCTTC. The gene calls are TRBV28 and TRBJ1-2; maybe TRBD1 (5 bases). CDR1 is MDHEN, CDR2 SYDVKM, per germline. Trimming stripped 5 bases from V and 6 bases from J, with 16 bases between. The CDR3 covers 14 residues.

This clonotype was detected many times. The CDR3 here is CASSQATDSPGTEAFF. The CDR3 DNA reads TGTGCCAGCAGCCAAGCGACCGACAGTCCGGGCACTGAAGCTTTCTTT. J is TRBJ1-1 and V is TRBV4-2, with a possible D match to TRBD1 (5 bases). Germline lookup yields CDR1 LGHNA and CDR2 YNFKEQ. The CDR3 loop spans 16 amino acids. V lost 1 base and J lost 4, with 16 bases in between.

Ten or more counts support this clonotype. V and J are TRBV19 and TRBJ2-6; TRBD2 aligns across 8 bases. J was trimmed by 0 bases and V by 5 bases; bases with no gene match: 6. The CDR3 has 17 residues. The germline V gene has CDR1 LNHDA and CDR2 SQIVND (reference sequence). The CDR3 sequence is CASSLGTRSSGANVLTF. The CDR3 nucleotides read TGTGCCAGTAGTCTGGGGACTAGGAGCTCTGGGGCCAACGTCCTGACTTTC. Variable domain in full (rest from reference TRBV19 and TRBJ2-6): DGGITQSPKYLFRKEGQNVTLSCEQNLNHDAMYWYRQDPGQGLRLIYYSQIVNDFQKGDIAEGYSVSREKKESFPLTVTSAQKNPTAFYLCASSLGTRSSGANVLTFGAGSRLTVL.

This clonotype was seen at least ten times. The chain has TRBV7-3 and TRBJ1-1; TRBD1 aligns across 7 bases. This CDR3 region has 15 residues. Germline CDR1 and CDR2: SGHTA and FQGTGA. Trimming removed 2 bases from V and 6 bases from J; junction bases left unmatched: 9. CDR3 sequence: CASSLQGGHLAEAFF. As DNA, the CDR3 is TGTGCCAGCAGCTTACAGGGGGGACATCTCGCTGAAGCTTTCTTT.

This clonotype was counted at least ten times. The J gene is TRBJ1-5, the V gene TRBV12-3 or TRBV12-4; maybe TRBD1 (5 bases). With 6 bases removed from V and 3 bases from J, the gap between germline ends came to 15 bases. CDR3 length equals 15 residues. This CDR3 reads CASSGTDSYNQPQHF. The DNA of the CDR3 is TGTGCCAGCAGCGGAACCGACAGTTACAATCAGCCCCAGCATTTT.

This clonotype came up many times. The rearrangement links TRBV12-3 or TRBV12-4 to TRBJ1-5; a weak D match, TRBD1 (5 bases). The CDR3 is 12 amino acids. V lost 8 bases and J 4 bases, leaving 9 bases between the germline ends. The CDR3 sequence: CASGEGNQPQHF. The CDR3 bases are TGTGCCAGCGGGGAGGGGAATCAGCCCCAGCATTTT.

This clonotype has ten or more counts. The chain has TRBV19 and TRBJ1-5; no firm D call. Germline V gene data show CDR1 as LNHDA and CDR2 as SQIVND (reference sequence). Trimming removed 3 bases from V and 7 bases from J, with 10 bases in between. The CDR3 has 13 amino acids. In DNA, the CDR3 is TGTGCCAGTAGTATGGGCGGAGGCCAGCCCCAGCATTTT. This gives the protein CASSMGGGQPQHF.

At least ten counts were recorded for this clonotype. The J gene is TRBJ2-4, the V gene TRBV11-2; D may be TRBD1 (6 bases). Trimming cost V 4 bases and J 6 bases, with 10 bases left between them. From germline, CDR1 is SGHAT and CDR2 FQNNGV. The CDR3 consists of 13 residues. The CDR3 protein is CASSSGELNIQYF. CDR3 DNA: TGTGCCAGCAGCTCAGGGGAGTTAAACATTCAGTACTTC.

This clonotype was counted at least ten times. One end of the junction fails to match germline, which may point to a read error. The V call is TRBV11-1, the J call TRBJ2-7; no clear D gene. CDR1 SGHAT and CDR2 FQDESV come from the germline V gene (reference sequence). CDR3 length: 15 amino acids. The CDR3 DNA reads TGTGCCAGCAGCCGCCGGACCTCCGCCCCCTACGAGCGGTACTTC. Encoded protein: CASSRRTSAPYERYF.

The sample holds many counts of this clonotype. The chain uses TRBV7-9 and TRBJ1-1; TRBD1 aligns across 9 bases. Germline V CDR1 and CDR2: SEHNR, FQNEAQ (reference sequence). With 1 base clipped from V and 6 bases from J, the junction kept 9 bases outside the gene matches. The CDR3 contains 16 residues. The CDR3 reads CASSLEVWGQGSEAFF. CDR3 sequence (DNA): TGTGCCAGCAGCTTAGAGGTGTGGGGACAGGGCTCTGAAGCTTTCTTT.

As DNA, the CDR3 is TGTGCCAACCGACAGGTGAACACTGAAGCTTTCTTT. It encodes CANRQVNTEAFF. The V call is TRBV11-3, the J call TRBJ1-1; D is perhaps TRBD1 (6 bases). In germline, CDR1 is SGHNT, CDR2 YENEEA. CDR3 length: 12 amino acids. V gave up 10 bases and J gave up 0 bases, with 9 bases separating them.

This clonotype occurred many times. The gene calls are TRBV20-1 and TRBJ2-7; 8 nucleotides line up with TRBD1. The CDR3 length is 12 residues. In germline, CDR1 is DFQATT, CDR2 SNEGSKA (reference sequence). V was clipped by 6 bases and J by 7 bases; unmatched bases: 8. The CDR3 sequence is CSAGGQAGEQYF. The DNA of the CDR3 is TGCAGTGCCGGGGGACAGGCGGGTGAGCAGTACTTC.

The chain carries TRBV20-1 and TRBJ2-7; 14 positions match TRBD2. Germline CDR1 is DFQATT and CDR2 is SNEGSKA (reference sequence). After removal of 0 bases from V and 4 bases from J, the junction contained 5 bases not matched to a gene. The CDR3 totals 16 residues. The CDR3 nucleotides are TGCAGTGCTAGAGACGTGACTAGCGGGAGGGAATACGAGCAGTACTTC. Its translation is CSARDVTSGREYEQYF.